Listed below are T cell receptor beta chains from one sample, sequenced in a study of graft-versus-host responses after intestinal transplantation. The method was immunoSEQ multiplex PCR; TCRdb's version includes in-frame clones alone and lacks a portion of them. Of some 40,000 clones listed, more than 85% are singletons. The sample here was PBMCs, taken approximately 100 weeks after intestinal transplantation. The receptors were gathered from a human patient who received an intestinal transplant, so some T cells may come from the graft donor. The CDR3 runs from the conserved cysteine through the conserved F or W. Each record gives: D gene, J gene, V gene, CDR3 length, clone size, CDR3 protein, CDR3 DNA. The D gene is left open where the match is weak. Size tells how often a clone was seen (once, few, many) or the class of an expanded clone, and some rows leave it out.

TRBD1 TRBJ1-5 TRBV19 15 - CASTRTGESNQPQHF TGTGCCAGTACTCGGACAGGCGAGAGCAATCAGCCCCAGCATTTT
- TRBJ1-5 TRBV27 15 - CASSLYRTANQPQHF TGTGCCAGCAGTTTATATCGGACCGCGAATCAGCCCCAGCATTTT
- TRBJ2-7 TRBV7-2 16 - CASSLGYPFEIYEQYF TGTGCCAGCAGCTTAGGATACCCATTCGAGATCTACGAGCAGTACTTC
TRBD1 TRBJ1-2 TRBV5-5 16 - CASSLAPGQGVWGYTF TGTGCCAGCAGCCTAGCACCGGGACAGGGTGTTTGGGGCTACACCTTC
- TRBJ2-2 TRBV29-1 13 - CSVPHPNTGELFF TGCAGCGTTCCCCACCCGAACACCGGGGAGCTGTTTTTT
TRBD1 TRBJ2-2 TRBV4-1 18 - CASSHPQPGTGGVGELFF TGCGCCAGCAGCCATCCTCAGCCCGGGACAGGGGGAGTCGGGGAGCTGTTTTTT
- TRBJ1-6 TRBV2 14 few CASSQGYYNSPLHF TGTGCCAGCAGCCAGGGGTACTATAATTCACCCCTCCACTTT
- TRBJ2-7 TRBV4-1 14 - CASSKREYLDEQYF TGCGCCAGCAGTAAACGGGAGTACCTGGACGAGCAGTACTTC
- TRBJ1-6 TRBV11-2 15 - CASSLGGQTNSPLHF TGTGCCAGCAGCTTAGGCGGACAGACTAATTCACCCCTCCACTTT
TRBD2 TRBJ2-1 TRBV9 16 - CASSETSGSSYNEQFF TGTGCCAGCAGCGAGACTAGCGGGAGCTCCTACAATGAGCAGTTCTTC
- TRBJ1-5 TRBV19 15 - CASSGTGTRNQPQHF TGTGCCAGTAGTGGGACCGGGACACGCAATCAGCCCCAGCATTTT
TRBD1 TRBJ1-2 TRBV29-1 11 - CSVYTGGGYTF TGCAGCGTATACACAGGGGGCGGCTACACCTTC
TRBD1 TRBJ1-1 TRBV5-6 14 - CASSLAGGYTEAFF TGTGCCAGCAGCTTGGCAGGGGGCTACACTGAAGCTTTCTTT